The TCR beta chain described here comes from a study of blood T cell repertoires in COVID-19. Study details: In each case, the material was cDNA or gDNA derived from T cells, B-cell-depleted T cells, or PBMCs.

Profiled with immunoSEQ multiplex PCR; TCRdb holds only in-frame clones, not every one. The table includes some 130,000 clones, less than 90% detected once. There are 16 residues in the CDR3. Trimming cost V 4 bases and J 10 bases; bases outside gene matches: 17. The germline V gene encodes CDR1 MNHEY and CDR2 SMNVEV (reference sequence). The sample taken for sequencing was peripheral blood. The gene calls are TRBV27 and TRBJ1-1; 8 positions agree with TRBD1. This clonotype was sampled from a man between 65 and 85 years old with acute or convalescent COVID-19. The CDR3 DNA is TGTGCCAGCAGTTACGGACAGGGAAATATTAGGTTCAGAGCTTTCTTT. As protein: CASSYGQGNIRFRAFF.